This T cell receptor (beta chain) was sequenced for a study of T cell responses to AZD1222 COVID-19 vaccine. In regard to this clone: Its antigen is not identified.

Clones were sequenced by immunoSEQ multiplex PCR, and TCRdb holds only the in-frame ones, with some missing. The sample carries 200,000 or so clones, almost 95% recorded once. The CDR3 is 15 residues long. Broader study findings: Spike-specific TCR breadth and depth both grew after two AZD1222 doses.

This specimen consisted of peripheral blood, obtained on day 0 of AZD1222 vaccination. The chain links TRBV21-1 to TRBJ2-5; the table's D call TRBD1 went unverified against the DNA. TRBV21-1 is annotated as a pseudogene. The sequence was obtained from an adult in good health. The CDR3 nucleotides read TGTGCCAGCAGCAATATCGCAGGTCTCCAAGAGACCCAGTACTTC. This codes for CASSNIAGLQETQYF.